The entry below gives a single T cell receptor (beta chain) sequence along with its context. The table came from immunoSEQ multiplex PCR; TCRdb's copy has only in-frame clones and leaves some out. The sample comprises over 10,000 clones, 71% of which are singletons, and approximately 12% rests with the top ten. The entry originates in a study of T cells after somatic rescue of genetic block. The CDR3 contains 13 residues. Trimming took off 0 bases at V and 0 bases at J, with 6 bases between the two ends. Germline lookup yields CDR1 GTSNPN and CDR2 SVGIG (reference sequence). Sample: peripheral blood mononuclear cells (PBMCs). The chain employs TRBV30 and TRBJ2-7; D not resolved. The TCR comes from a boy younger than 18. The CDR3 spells CAWSVSYSYEQYF. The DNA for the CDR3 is TGTGCCTGGAGTGTATCTTACTCCTACGAGCAGTACTTC.